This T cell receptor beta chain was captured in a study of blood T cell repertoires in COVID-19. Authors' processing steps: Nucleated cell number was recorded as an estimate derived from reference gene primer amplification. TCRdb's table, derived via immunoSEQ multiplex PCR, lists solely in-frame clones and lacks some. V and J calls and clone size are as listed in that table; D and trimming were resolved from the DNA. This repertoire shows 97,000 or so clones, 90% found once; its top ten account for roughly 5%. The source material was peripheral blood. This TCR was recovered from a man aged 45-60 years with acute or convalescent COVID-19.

The CDR3 coding sequence is TGCGCCAGCAGCGGGCGGACAGCAAACACTGAAGCTTTCTTT. Amino acid sequence: CASSGRTANTEAFF. This chain joins TRBV4-1 and TRBJ1-1; TRBD1 might be the D (6 bases). The ends were cut back, 5 bases at V and 2 bases at J, with 12 bases in the middle. Germline V gene data show CDR1 as MGHRA and CDR2 as YSYEKL. The CDR3 is 14 residues long.